A single sample is the source of the 13 T cell receptor beta chains below, sequenced in a study of cytomegalovirus exposure and HLA in healthy donors. 60 Vbeta and 13 Jbeta primers were used in PCR. Generated by immunoSEQ multiplex PCR, the TCRdb table keeps only in-frame clones and is missing some. The sample has about 89,000 clones; around three quarters are singletons. Sequencing was performed on PBMCs. The receptors come from a male donor in good health and CMV-seronegative.

The rearrangement joins TRBV28 to TRBJ1-1; a possible D gene is TRBD1 (6 bases). CDR1 and CDR2 (germline): MDHEN, SYDVKM. The V and J ends lost 7 bases and 0 bases respectively, with 12 bases between them. This CDR3 has 14 residues. The CDR3 DNA is TGTGCCAGCATTTCAGGGGTGGTGAACACTGAAGCTTTCTTT. As protein: CASISGVVNTEAFF. The complete variable domain, with remaining parts taken from reference TRBV28 and TRBJ1-1, reads DVKVTQSSRYLVKRTGEKVFLECVQDMDHENMFWYRQDPGLGLRLIYFSYDVKMKEKGDIPEGYSVSREKKERFSLILESASTNQTSMYLCASISGVVNTEAFFGQGTRLTVV.

J is TRBJ1-5 and V is TRBV7-2, with D possibly being TRBD1 (5 bases). The CDR3 extends over 15 amino acids. The germline V gene has CDR1 SGHTA and CDR2 FQGNSA. V dropped 5 bases and J dropped 0 bases, with 11 bases sitting between them. The chain's CDR3 is CASSETGYSNQPQHF. For the CDR3, the DNA is TGTGCCAGCAGCGAAACAGGTTATAGCAATCAGCCCCAGCATTTT.

V is TRBV28 and J is TRBJ2-7; D gene unclear. The germline V gene has CDR1 MDHEN and CDR2 SYDVKM. V lost 2 bases and J lost 1, with 9 bases in between. This CDR3 comprises 14 residues. CDR3 DNA sequence: TGTGCCAGCAGTTTAGGGCCGGCGTCCTACGAGCAGTACTTC. Its translation: CASSLGPASYEQYF.

The genes are TRBV7-2 and TRBJ2-7, with D perhaps matching TRBD2 (6 bases). V was cut by 0 bases and J by 3 bases, with 12 bases left in between. The germline V gene has CDR1 SGHTA and CDR2 FQGNSA. The CDR3 has 15 amino acids. Here the CDR3 DNA reads TGTGCCAGCAGCTTAGCCGGGACTGAATACTACGAGCAGTACTTC. Translation: CASSLAGTEYYEQYF.

The sample holds a few counts of this clone. CDR3 protein: CASSLRQGYYGYTF. DNA for the CDR3: TGTGCCAGCAGTTTAAGACAGGGATACTATGGCTACACCTTC. The chain uses TRBV27 and TRBJ1-2; 7 positions match TRBD1. This CDR3 comprises 14 residues. The V gene's germline CDR1 is MNHEY and CDR2 SMNVEV (reference sequence). V dropped 2 bases and J dropped 3; count of bases not matched to a gene: 3.

DNA of the CDR3: TGTGCCAGCAGGACAGGGTTCGTATCCTACGAGCAGTACTTC. Its protein is CASRTGFVSYEQYF. V gene TRBV6-5 combines with J gene TRBJ2-7; TRBD1 agrees at 7 bases. Germline CDR1 and CDR2: MNHEY and SVGAGI. V trimming: 6 bases; J trimming: 1 base; junction bases outside the gene matches: 6. CDR3 length equals 14 residues.

The chain uses TRBV18 and TRBJ2-1; 7 bases line up with TRBD2. The CDR3 consists of 16 residues. The trim removed 3 bases at V and 5 bases at J, leaving 10 bases unmatched. In germline, CDR1 is KGHSH, CDR2 LQKENI. The CDR3 region has the DNA TGTGCCAGCTCACCCTCCTCCTTGACTAGCAACAATGAGCAGTTCTTC. The encoded protein is CASSPSSLTSNNEQFF.

The chain combines TRBV6-1 with TRBJ1-1; D unclear. The length of the CDR3 is 13 residues. The V gene's germline CDR1 is MNHNS and CDR2 SASEGT. Trimming removed 2 bases at V and 7 bases at J, with 11 bases between. CDR3 in DNA: TGTGCCAGCAGTGAACGGCAGGTCCTTGAAGCTTTCTTT. Amino acid sequence: CASSERQVLEAFF.

The CDR3 sequence: CASSEATSVAYEQYF. CDR3 in DNA: TGTGCCAGCAGTGAAGCGACTAGCGTCGCCTACGAGCAGTACTTC. The chain carries TRBV6-1 and TRBJ2-7, with 8 nucleotides matching TRBD2. This CDR3 contains 15 residues. In germline, CDR1 is MNHNS, CDR2 SASEGT. The V and J ends lost 0 bases and 2 bases, in that order; junction bases with no gene match: 3.

This sequence joins TRBV15 and TRBJ1-2, with 8 bases fitting TRBD1. Germline-derived CDR1 and CDR2 are LNHNV and YYDKDF (reference sequence). V was clipped by 3 bases and J by 4 bases; unmatched bases: 16. The CDR3 contains 18 residues. In nucleotides, the CDR3 is TGTGCCACCAGCAGCCCACCTTCCGGACAGGGTTTTAGCTATGGCTACACCTTC. It codes for CATSSPPSGQGFSYGYTF.

This rearrangement joins TRBV9 to TRBJ2-7; D might be TRBD1 or TRBD2, each matching 5 bases. The CDR3 totals 11 residues. V was shortened by 7 bases and J by 5 bases, with 10 bases between the two germline ends. CDR1 and CDR2 from the germline V gene are SGDLS and YYNGEE. CDR3 sequence reads: CASGEGNEQYF. Written as DNA, the CDR3 is TGTGCCAGCGGCGAGGGGAACGAGCAGTACTTC.

A few counts support this clone. This chain joins TRBV19 and TRBJ1-2; D unclear. There are 13 residues in the CDR3. Germline CDR1 is LNHDA and CDR2 is SQIVND (reference sequence). V shed 3 bases and J shed 4 bases, with 9 bases lying between them. The CDR3: CASSIRRSYGYTF. The CDR3 DNA reads TGTGCCAGTAGTATTCGGCGGAGCTATGGCTACACCTTC.

V usage is TRBV7-9 and J usage is TRBJ1-1, with TRBD1 as a possible D gene (6 bases). The V gene's germline CDR1 is SEHNR and CDR2 FQNEAQ (reference sequence). CDR3 length: 16 amino acids. The V gene lost 8 bases and the J gene lost 3 bases, with 22 bases spanning the gap. The CDR3 is CASGRGARGTDTEAFF. DNA for the CDR3: TGTGCCAGCGGGCGGGGGGCGCGGGGGACGGACACTGAAGCTTTCTTT.